A single sample gave rise to the 9 T cell receptor beta chains below, sequenced in a study of tumor-infiltrating lymphocytes in oesophageal squamous cell carcinoma. TCRdb used MiXCR to reprocess the PCR reads, holding one entry per CDR3 protein. The data show 15,000 or so distinct CDR3 sequences, nearly 60% seen once. The sequencing sample was made of esophageal tumor tissue. These receptors were collected from a female donor with esophageal squamous cell carcinoma.

V and J are TRBV7-9 and TRBJ2-6; 7 nucleotides align to TRBD1. The DNA end favors TRBJ2-1, so the J call may be wrong. The germline V gene has CDR1 SEHNR and CDR2 FQNEAQ (reference sequence). This CDR3 spans 14 amino acids. CDR3 in amino acids: CASSLTQGENEQFF. The CDR3 region has the DNA TGTGCCAGCAGCTTAACCCAGGGGGAAAATGAGCAGTTCTTC.

This clonotype was recorded at least ten times. The genes are TRBV10-2 and TRBJ2-3; 7 bases agree with TRBD2. CDR1 WSHSY and CDR2 SAAADI come from the germline V gene. V shed 7 bases and J 0 bases; nucleotides not matched to a gene: 22. CDR3 length: 20 amino acids. CDR3 coding DNA: TGCGCCAGCATCGCGGACACCGCAGGTTCTAGCGGTGCGAGCACAGATACGCAGTATTTT. Its translation is CASIADTAGSSGASTDTQYF.

This clonotype was picked up many times. This may stem from a read error, because a much larger clone lies one nucleotide away. The chain carries TRBV6-2 or TRBV6-3 and TRBJ2-5; D may be TRBD2 (5 bases). Trimming removed 0 bases at V and 11 bases at J, with 25 bases between. This CDR3 spans 17 amino acids. CDR1 and CDR2 (germline): MNHEY, SVGEGT. The CDR3 loop reads CASSYSIRGTINNEQYF. The DNA of the CDR3 is TGTGCCAGCAGTTACTCGATACGGGGTACTATTAACAATGAGCAGTACTTC.

In regard to this clonotype: No DNA is shown, since the ends of the CDR3 on it are uncertain; the CDR3 is the one TCRdb lists. V gene TRBV7-6 combines with J gene TRBJ2-7; no check of the table's D call, TRBD2, against the DNA was made. CDR1 and CDR2 from the germline V gene are SGHVS and FNYEAQ. The CDR3 numbers 22 amino acids, ends counted. The CDR3: CASSLVSWETQYFGAGNYGYTF.

J is TRBJ2-1 and V is TRBV7-3; 14 bases are shared with TRBD2. Germline V gene data show CDR1 as SGHTA and CDR2 as FQGTGA. CDR3 size: 19 residues. V trimming: 4 bases; J trimming: 6 bases; junction bases outside the gene matches: 14. This CDR3 is CASSSTGTSGSFFGNEQFF. The CDR3 nucleotides are TGTGCCAGCAGCTCAACCGGGACTAGCGGGAGTTTTTTCGGCAATGAGCAGTTCTTC.

This clonotype was picked up a small number of times. The rearrangement uses TRBV7-2 and TRBJ2-6; D unclear. V shed 3 bases and J shed 0 bases, with 6 bases lying between them. The germline V gene has CDR1 SGHTA and CDR2 FQGNSA. The CDR3 extends over 15 amino acids. The CDR3 bases are TGTGCCAGCAGCTTTGCTCTCTCTGGGGCCAACGTCCTGACTTTC. This translates into CASSFALSGANVLTF.

This clonotype came up a few times. The rearrangement links TRBV7-6 to TRBJ2-3; no clear D. This CDR3 region has 12 residues. The V gene's germline CDR1 is SGHVS and CDR2 FNYEAQ. The V and J ends lost 4 bases and 6 bases respectively, with 8 bases between them. The CDR3 DNA reads TGTGCCAGCAGCTCACTGGGGGATACGCAGTATTTT. It yields the protein CASSSLGDTQYF.

In the case of this clonotype: One end of the junction does not line up with germline, which may come from a read error. The V gene is TRBV7-2, the J gene TRBJ1-6; no firm D call. This CDR3 is 16 amino acids long. Looked up from germline, CDR1 is SGHTA and CDR2 is FQGNSA. The CDR3 DNA reads TGTGCCAGCAGCTTAGATCCCGGTTTCTATAATTCACCCCTCCACTTC. Translating gives CASSLDPGFYNSPLHF.

This clonotype was detected a few times. V usage is TRBV7-6 and J usage is TRBJ2-6, with 8 bases fitting TRBD2. The CDR3 has 17 residues. V trimming: 5 bases; J trimming: 0 bases; junction bases outside the gene matches: 6. Germline V gives CDR1 SGHVS, CDR2 FNYEAQ. The CDR3 is CASSTGTRTSGANVLTF. DNA for the CDR3: TGTGCCAGCAGCACCGGGACTAGAACCTCTGGGGCCAACGTCCTGACTTTC. Drawing the rest from reference TRBV7-6 and TRBJ2-6, the complete variable domain is GAGVSQSPRYKVTKRGQDVALRCDPISGHVSLYWYRQALGQGPEFLTYFNYEAQQDKSGLPNDRFSAERPEGSISTLTIQRTEQRDSAMYRCASSTGTRTSGANVLTFGAGSRLTVL.